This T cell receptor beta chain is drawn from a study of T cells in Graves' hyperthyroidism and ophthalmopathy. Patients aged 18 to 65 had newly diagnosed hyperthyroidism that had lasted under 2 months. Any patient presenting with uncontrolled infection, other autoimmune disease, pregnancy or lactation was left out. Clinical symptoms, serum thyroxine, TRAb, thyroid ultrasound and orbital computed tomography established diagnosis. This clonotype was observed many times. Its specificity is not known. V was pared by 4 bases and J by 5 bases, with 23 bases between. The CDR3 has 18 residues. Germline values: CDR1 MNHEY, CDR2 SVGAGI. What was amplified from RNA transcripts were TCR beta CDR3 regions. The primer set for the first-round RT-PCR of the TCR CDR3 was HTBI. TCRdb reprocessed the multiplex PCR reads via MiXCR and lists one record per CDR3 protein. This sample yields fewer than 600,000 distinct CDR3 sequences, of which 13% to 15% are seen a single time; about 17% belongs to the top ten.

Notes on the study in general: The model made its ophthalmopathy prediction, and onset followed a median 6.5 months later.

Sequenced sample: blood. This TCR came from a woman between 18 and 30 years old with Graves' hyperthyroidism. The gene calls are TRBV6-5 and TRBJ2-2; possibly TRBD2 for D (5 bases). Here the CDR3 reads CASSFTQRVGRYTGELFF. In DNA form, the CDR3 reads TGTGCCAGCAGTTTCACTCAGAGGGTGGGCCGGTATACCGGGGAGCTGTTTTTT.